The 17 T cell receptor beta chains listed next were all sequenced from one sample in a study of blood T cell repertoires in COVID-19. Method: immunoSEQ multiplex PCR; TCRdb's copy keeps in-frame clones and lacks some. The sample carries about 230,000 clones, approximately 82% recorded once. Sequencing was done on a sample of peripheral blood. These receptors originate from a woman aged 70 to 79 with active or convalescent COVID-19.

The chain carries TRBV2 and TRBJ2-6; TRBD2 is a possible D gene (6 bases). Germline assignment: CDR1 SNHLY and CDR2 FYNNEI. The V gene lost 3 bases and the J gene lost 2 bases, with 11 bases spanning the gap. The CDR3 has 16 amino acids. Here the CDR3 reads CASSEAGFAGANVLTF. Here the CDR3 DNA reads TGTGCCAGCAGTGAGGCGGGGTTCGCTGGGGCCAACGTCCTGACTTTC.

The chain uses TRBV4-1 and TRBJ2-1; TRBD1 matches at 9 bases. The trim removed 4 bases at V and 2 bases at J, leaving 3 bases unmatched. CDR1 is MGHRA and CDR2 is YSYEKL in the germline V gene. CDR3 length: 15 amino acids. CDR3 DNA sequence: TGCGCCAGCAGCCCGGGACAGGGACCCTACAATGAGCAGTTCTTC. Amino acid sequence: CASSPGQGPYNEQFF.

The chain employs TRBV7-9 and TRBJ2-1; 8 nucleotides align to TRBD1. After removal of 5 bases from V and 6 bases from J, the junction contained 3 bases not matched to a gene. The germline V gene encodes CDR1 SEHNR and CDR2 FQNEAQ (reference sequence). This CDR3 spans 13 amino acids. As DNA, the CDR3 is TGTGCCAGCAGCCTCGGGACAGGCAATGAGCAGTTCTTC. Residues: CASSLGTGNEQFF.

The sample holds one count of this clone. The chain employs TRBV7-9 and TRBJ2-3, with D perhaps matching TRBD2 (6 bases). Trimming cost V 5 bases and J 2 bases, with 17 bases left between them. Germline assignment: CDR1 SEHNR and CDR2 FQNEAQ (reference sequence). The CDR3 sequence is 16 residues long. CDR3 sequence reads: CASSPLSSAVTDTQYF. The CDR3 coding sequence is TGTGCCAGCAGCCCCCTCTCTAGCGCGGTCACAGATACGCAGTATTTT.

The chain links TRBV9 to TRBJ2-2; TRBD1 matches 8 bases. Germline assignment: CDR1 SGDLS and CDR2 YYNGEE. Trimming at V came to 2 bases and at J to 3 bases, leaving 3 bases not matched to a gene. This CDR3 comprises 15 residues. The CDR3 nucleotides are TGTGCCAGCAGCGTGGGGACAGGCTACACCGGGGAGCTGTTTTTT. As protein: CASSVGTGYTGELFF.

DNA for the CDR3: TGCGCCAGCAGCCAAGATCCGCCCCGGGATACCTATAATTCACCCCTCCACTTT. Amino acids: CASSQDPPRDTYNSPLHF. The chain has TRBV4-3 and TRBJ1-6, with D uncertain. The CDR3 runs 18 residues. Germline lookup yields CDR1 LGHNA and CDR2 YSLEER. Trimming pared 0 bases from V and 2 bases from J, leaving 14 bases between.

V and J are TRBV2 and TRBJ2-1; TRBD2 might be the D (5 bases). The germline V gene encodes CDR1 SNHLY and CDR2 FYNNEI. The CDR3 is made up of 12 amino acids. V gave up 3 bases and J gave up 6 bases, with 6 bases separating them. CDR3 loop: CASSDRGNEQFF. CDR3 nucleotides: TGTGCCAGCAGTGACCGGGGCAATGAGCAGTTCTTC.

This clone was recorded only once. The V call is TRBV29-1, the J call TRBJ1-6; D remains ambiguous. V was clipped by 4 bases and J by 9 bases, with 13 bases between them. The CDR3 totals 13 residues. Germline V gives CDR1 SQVTM, CDR2 ANQGSEA. The CDR3 sequence is CSVGWGSGSPLHF. In DNA form, the CDR3 reads TGCAGCGTTGGCTGGGGTAGCGGTTCACCCCTCCACTTT.

V is TRBV6-5 and J is TRBJ1-2, with TRBD1 matching over 8 bases. V trimming: 6 bases; J trimming: 0 bases; junction bases outside the gene matches: 6. The germline V gene has CDR1 MNHEY and CDR2 SVGAGI. The CDR3 runs 15 residues. This CDR3 is CASRDGQGANYGYTF. In DNA form, the CDR3 reads TGTGCCAGCAGAGACGGACAGGGAGCTAACTATGGCTACACCTTC.

The chain has TRBV25-1 and TRBJ1-2, with 10 nucleotides matching TRBD1. Germline CDR1 and CDR2: MGHDK and SYGVNS. The CDR3 has 15 residues. Trimming at V came to 3 bases and at J to 5 bases, leaving 6 bases not matched to a gene. CDR3 nucleotides: TGTGCCAGCAGTGAGTCGACAGGGGGCACTTATGGCTACACCTTC. Protein sequence: CASSESTGGTYGYTF.

V gene TRBV7-2 combines with J gene TRBJ1-1, with a weak D call TRBD1 (6 bases). The V end was cut by 3 bases, the J end by 3 bases, with 11 bases between. The germline V gene encodes CDR1 SGHTA and CDR2 FQGNSA. This CDR3 spans 14 amino acids. The CDR3 DNA is TGTGCCAGCAGCTTTCAGGGGAGCGACACTGAAGCTTTCTTT. Protein sequence: CASSFQGSDTEAFF. The variable domain in full, with the rest retrieved from reference TRBV7-2 and TRBJ1-1, is GAGVSQSPSNKVTEKGKDVELRCDPISGHTALYWYRQSLGQGLEFLIYFQGNSAPDKSGLPSDRFSAERTGGSVSTLTIQRTQQEDSAVYLCASSFQGSDTEAFFGQGTRLTVV.

The chain uses TRBV10-3 and TRBJ2-7, with 13 bases identical to TRBD2. Trimming took 8 bases from V and 2 from J; bases not matched to a gene: 9. CDR3 size: 16 residues. In germline, CDR1 is ENHRY, CDR2 SYGVKD. The CDR3 nucleotides read TGTGCCATCGGGACTAGCGGGGCCTCCCTTGCCTACGAGCAGTACTTC. It is translated as CAIGTSGASLAYEQYF.

This chain joins TRBV18 and TRBJ1-1; D not resolved. V was pared by 6 bases and J by 6 bases, with 17 bases between. Germline CDR1 KGHSH, CDR2 LQKENI. The CDR3 has 14 amino acids. The DNA for the CDR3 is TGTGCCAGCTCCGGAGACCGGGTCAGATCTGAAGCTTTCTTT. Protein: CASSGDRVRSEAFF.

The J gene is TRBJ1-5, the V gene TRBV6-5; D not certain. The germline V gene has CDR1 MNHEY and CDR2 SVGAGI. V was cut by 4 bases and J by 3 bases, with 10 bases left in between. The CDR3 consists of 14 residues. DNA for the CDR3: TGTGCCAGCAGTTCCACGGGTCTCAATCAGCCCCAGCATTTT. Translated, it gives CASSSTGLNQPQHF.

The table lists this clone with a few counts. This sequence joins TRBV7-2 and TRBJ2-2; possible D gene TRBD2, 5 bases. Germline values: CDR1 SGHTA, CDR2 FQGNSA. Between the trimmed V and J ends, which lost 5 bases and 3 bases, there was a span of 13 bases. CDR3 size: 15 residues. CDR3 region: CASSPNPGDTGELFF. Here the CDR3 DNA reads TGTGCCAGCAGCCCCAATCCCGGGGACACCGGGGAGCTGTTTTTT.

The rearrangement uses TRBV3-1 (or the pseudogene TRBV3-2) and TRBJ2-5, with 7 bases lining up with TRBD1. This CDR3 is built from 15 residues. CDR1 and CDR2 (germline): LGHDT, YNNKEL (reference sequence). J was trimmed by 4 bases and V by 5 bases; bases with no gene match: 10. CDR3 loop: CASSYNPGTAETQYF. The CDR3 nucleotides are TGTGCCAGCAGCTATAACCCGGGGACAGCAGAGACCCAGTACTTC.

The J gene is TRBJ1-6, the V gene TRBV10-3; possible D gene TRBD1, 5 bases. Trimming removed 8 bases from V and 4 bases from J, with 9 bases in between. Germline loops: CDR1 ENHRY, CDR2 SYGVKD. This CDR3 spans 13 amino acids. DNA of the CDR3: TGTGCCATCGGGGGGACTTATAATTCACCCCTCCACTTT. Residues: CAIGGTYNSPLHF.